This T cell receptor (beta chain) was captured by sequencing in a study of cytomegalovirus exposure and HLA in healthy donors. This clone is a singleton in its sample. Its antigen is not known. General study results and limits: CMV serostatus was the sole immune exposure information available. Upon later analysis, HLA-associated TCR beta chains proved more clonally expanded than other, equally common chains. It was reported that the classifier diagnosed cytomegalovirus status with high specificity and sensitivity in both the original and validation cohorts. Earlier analysis yielded a pattern in which most TCR beta V segments were productive about 87% or about 30% of the time.

This PCR relied on a set of 60 Vbeta primers and 13 Jbeta primers. Sequencing used immunoSEQ multiplex PCR; TCRdb keeps in-frame clones, though not all of them. Of roughly 200,000 clones listed, approximately 82% are singletons. CDR1 and CDR2 from the germline V gene are LNHDA and SQIVND (reference sequence). Trimming stripped 5 bases from V and 4 bases from J, with 17 bases between. CDR3 length: 16 residues. The sequencing input was PBMCs. This chain connects TRBV19 to TRBJ2-2; D perhaps matches TRBD1 (6 bases). The sequence was obtained from a woman aged 40 to 50 in good health and CMV-seronegative. In DNA form, the CDR3 reads TGTGCCAGTAGTCCCATAAATCGAGGGGGCACCGGGGAGCTGTTTTTT. Protein sequence: CASSPINRGGTGELFF.